This T cell receptor (beta chain) was captured in a study of T cell responses to AZD1222 COVID-19 vaccine. Trimming took off 0 bases at V and 0 bases at J, with 11 bases between the two ends. Germline CDR1 reads SGHDT; CDR2 reads YYEEEE. The CDR3 consists of 16 residues. Using immunoSEQ multiplex PCR, the repertoire was profiled, and TCRdb retains in-frame clones only, with some absent. The top ten clones hold around 5.8% of a sample with some 200,000 clones, around 89% of them seen once. Study-wide results and caveats: A reported finding is that nearly half of spike-specific TCRs target unmutated variant regions. Along spike, vaccine-associated CD4 TCRs were found throughout, with dominance at 160-218 and 743-854. Baseline antibody screening turned up just a handful of seropositive AZD1222 recipients.

As regards this clone: Its target is not known.

The rearrangement links TRBV5-6 to TRBJ2-3; D remains ambiguous. The clonotype originates from an adult in good health. The sequences come from peripheral blood, collected on day 0 of AZD1222 vaccination. CDR3 sequence: CASSLAGGASTDTQYF. The CDR3 DNA sequence: TGTGCCAGCAGCTTGGCCGGCGGAGCTAGCACAGATACGCAGTATTTT. Looking up the rest from reference TRBV5-6 and TRBJ2-3 gives the full variable domain: DAGVTQSPTHLIKTRGQQVTLRCSPKSGHDTVSWYQQALGQGPQFIFQYYEEEERQRGNFPDRFSGHQFPNYSSELNVNALLLGDSALYLCASSLAGGASTDTQYFGPGTRLTVL.